This TCR beta chain was obtained from a study of cytomegalovirus exposure and HLA in healthy donors. A word on this clone: Antigen: not known.

All the people who gave samples were healthy bone marrow donors. The PCR ran on 60 Vbeta and 13 Jbeta primers. Sequencing was performed with immunoSEQ multiplex PCR; in TCRdb, only in-frame clones are kept and a portion is missing. The table records 210,000 or so clones, approximately 79% of them present only once. The study, taken as a whole, reports: Cytomegalovirus-associated status was assigned to some 160 TCR beta chains. For TCR beta chains, V- and J-gene trimming was later linked to a missense DCLRE1C variant.

This TCR derives from a girl under 10 years old in good health and CMV-seronegative. Input material: PBMCs.

CDR3 nucleotide sequence: TGCGCCAGCAGCCAGGGACAGAGCTCCTACAATGAGCAGTTCTTC. Translation gives CASSQGQSSYNEQFF. The V call is TRBV4-1, the J call TRBJ2-1; 7 nucleotides match TRBD1. Trimming cost V 3 bases and J 0 bases; bases outside gene matches: 2. The CDR3 runs 15 residues. Germline CDR1 is MGHRA and CDR2 is YSYEKL.